This T cell receptor beta chain was identified during a study of CD8+ T cells in alopecia areata. After isolation, RNA underwent reverse transcription to generate cDNA as the sequencing template. Only in-frame clones appear in the TCRdb table, and some are missing; sequencing was by immunoSEQ multiplex PCR. The sample includes 13,000 to 15,000 clones, approximately 50% of them seen just once. For this clone: Its antigen remains unidentified.

Alopecia areata patients provided lesional scalp punch biopsies and peripheral blood. Between the trimmed V and J ends, which lost 6 bases and 0 bases, there was a span of 23 bases. The germline V gene encodes CDR1 MDHEN and CDR2 SYDVKM. The CDR3 has 19 residues. General observations from the study: Tissue-resident alphabeta T cells belonging to normal skin likewise get sequenced within scalp specimens.

The receptor's source is a human donor with alopecia areata. This material consisted of skin, taken at week 0. J is TRBJ1-4 and V is TRBV28; D unclear. The CDR3 here is CASRGYDPRLPATNEKLFF. CDR3 coding DNA: TGTGCCAGCAGAGGCTACGACCCCCGCTTACCTGCAACTAATGAAAAACTGTTTTTT.